This T cell receptor beta chain was retrieved from a study of shared clonotypes between healthy human individuals. Broader study findings: It was expected that sequencing depth would affect clonotype sharing among donors.

Original methodology: Filtering differed since immunoSEQ provided only junctions, with no quality scores. Profiling relied on immunoSEQ multiplex PCR, and the TCRdb table lists in-frame clones only, not all of them. That table furnishes V, J and clone size, whereas the DNA furnished D and trimming. The sample lists millions of clones, approximately 95% occurring once. The CDR3 has 15 residues. Trimming removed 6 bases from V and 0 bases from J; junction bases left unmatched: 7. CDR1 is MDHEN, CDR2 SYDVKM, per germline. About this clone itself: Its antigen is as yet unknown.

Caucasian adults residing in Nashville, Tennessee made up all the donors. The source of this sequence is a young man in good health. Some clones in this sample may be carry-over from other donors' samples. This chain uses TRBV28 with TRBJ2-7; 8 bases are a match to TRBD1. Sequencing was carried out using naive CD4+ T cells from PBMCs. As for subset: CD45RA+ positively selected. CDR3 residues: CASSGGQANSYEQYF. CDR3 coding DNA: TGTGCCAGCAGCGGGGGACAGGCAAACTCCTACGAGCAGTACTTC.